This T cell receptor beta chain is from a study of post-analysis software for immune sequencing data. Findings and limits, study-wide: Relative to controls, patients had 4 or 5 TRBV segments at higher frequency, with TRBV5-6, TRBV5-1 and TRBV20-1 among these.

Trimming shortened V by 4 bases and J by 3 bases, and 20 bases separated the two germline ends. Germline CDR1 reads SGHRS; CDR2 reads YFSETQ. The length of the CDR3 is 17 residues. As to this clonotype: Its matching antigen is unknown.

cDNA libraries for TCR beta contained unique molecular identifiers. TCRdb recomputed calls from the PCR reads with MiXCR, one row per CDR3 protein. The sample shows hundreds of thousands of distinct CDR3 sequences, less than 35% of them seen only once. The specimen was blood. This chain connects TRBV5-1 to TRBJ2-4; D gene uncertain. This receptor was identified in a girl under 18 with multiple sclerosis. The CDR3 region has the DNA TGCGCCAGCAGCCCCCGGGTCGCCCCTCCAGGCAAAAACATTCAGTACTTC. It is translated as CASSPRVAPPGKNIQYF.